What follows describes a single T cell receptor (beta chain). This clone turned up a few times. Which antigen it targets is not known. Per-nucleotide qualities are absent, and no much larger clonotype sits a single base away. Other DNA sequences of this sample code for an identical CDR3. This specimen belongs to a study of Ad26.COV2.S vaccination and SARS-CoV-2 variants (dated by TCRdb to about 2021). In terms of the full investigation: Donors in the vaccine arm were drawn from COV1001, a multicentre, randomized, double-blind, placebo-controlled phase I-IIa trial testing Ad26.COV2.S in healthy adults. A total of around 32 samples were included in the TCR-sequenced set, comprising around 19 Ad26.COV2.S vaccine recipients, 5 placebo recipients and 8 SARS-CoV-2 convalescent individuals. Throughout the experiments and outcome assessment, investigators stayed blinded to trial group allocation. The specificity and breadth of SARS-CoV-2-reactive T cell receptors after Ad26.COV2.S vaccination were assessed by TCRbeta repertoire sequencing. Trial participants were randomized into five groups of five, in which low-dose or high-dose Ad26.COV2.S was given once or twice, or placebo was given on both occasions. Dosing of Ad26.COV2.S was intramuscular, at either 5x10^10 or 1x10^11 viral particles, delivered as one shot or as two shots spaced 56 days apart. Broader findings and caveats from the paper: The study was not powered to compare responses between vaccine doses or regimens. After vaccination, substantial breadth of spike-specific CD8+ and CD4+ T cell responses was reported. Non-spike TCR breadth was comparable between vaccine and placebo recipients, consistent with the vaccine containing only spike. Higher spike-specific TCR breadth was observed in Ad26.COV2.S recipients than in placebo recipients (P = 0.0014). It was noted by the authors that total T cell responses may have been underestimated by the TCR breadth and depth analyses.

TCRbeta CDR3 regions were sequenced with the immunoSEQ Assay. After extraction, genomic DNA underwent amplification by bias-controlled multiplex PCR, followed by high-throughput sequencing. The authors' pipeline ran thus. To quantify the absolute abundance of every unique TCRbeta CDR3 region, sequences were collapsed and filtered. T cell fraction was estimated by normalization of TCRbeta template counts to usable DNA, with usable DNA being measured through amplification of reference genes present in all nucleated cells. Repertoire TCRs were annotated as SARS-CoV-2-specific when V gene, CDR3 amino acid sequence and J gene were exactly matched to a known reactive TCR set. The reference SARS-CoV-2 TCR set was obtained from MIRA and was filtered for enrichment in COVID-19-positive ImmuneCODE repertoires, whereby public or cross-reactive TCRs were removed. Using the MIRA antigens, annotated TCRs were further analysed by specific ORF or by position within an ORF. Depth was the summed frequency of annotated unique rearrangements, while breadth was defined as annotated unique rearrangements over total unique productive rearrangements. Two-sided Wilcoxon rank-sum tests were used to compare TCR breadth between groups. TCRdb took over this immuneACCESS table, retaining in-frame rearrangements with V and J assigned. Such tables are incomplete; in checked studies, under half of the missing clones stem from an unresolved V gene, and the remainder is unexplained. The D gene and trimming were derived from the DNA, and the V and J assignments and clone size from that table. The sample table shows about 420,000 clones, and 88% are seen once. Less than 4% of the sample comes from the top ten.

Per the germline V gene, SGHNT is the CDR1 and YENEEA is the CDR2. Counted from cysteine to phenylalanine, this CDR3 has 15 amino acids. Here the CDR3 DNA is all that survives: 45 bases in frame from base 1. Cut back by 5 bases and 5 bases, the V and J ends lie 13 bases apart. The sample's treatment or condition, from its label and the paper: around 19 received Ad26.COV2.S at low or high dose, single or two shots; five or six received placebo; per-sample allocation not given. Repertoires of vaccine and placebo recipients were sequenced from samples collected on day 63 after the first injection. Cohort 1b enrolled around 24 adults aged 18-55 years at a single site in Boston, USA, between 29 July and 7 August 2020. Ad26.COV2.S consisted of a replication-incompetent adenovirus type 26 vector by which a prefusion-stabilized SARS-CoV-2 spike protein from the original Wuhan strain was expressed.

This clonotype originated in a person aged 18 to 59 who received the Ad26.COV2.S COVID-19 vaccine or a placebo. The rearranged segments are TRBV11-3 and TRBJ1-6; TRBD1 could be the D gene, as 5 bases match. This sample comprised peripheral blood, obtained in a trial of Ad26.COV2.S vaccine versus placebo. The CDR3 protein sequence reads: CASSLGRGDNSPLHF. The DNA reads as follows: TGTGCCAGCAGCCTTGGGCGGGGCGATAATTCACCCCTCCACTTT.